The 2 T cell receptor beta chains below were found in one sample sequenced in a study of OX40 agonist ivuxolimab in advanced cancers. Profiled with immunoSEQ multiplex PCR; TCRdb holds only in-frame clones, not every one. Of roughly 60,000 clones in the sample, approximately 88% were seen once. This material consisted of CD4+ or CD8+ T cells sorted from blood, taken in a trial of the OX40 agonist ivuxolimab. These receptors were collected from an adult with an advanced solid tumor such as melanoma, head and neck, liver or kidney cancer.

This CDR3 is CASSPGRGGTEAFF. CDR3 nucleotide sequence: TGTGCCAGCAGCCCAGGTAGGGGCGGAACTGAAGCTTTCTTT. The chain is built from TRBV7-6 and TRBJ1-1; TRBD1 is a possible D gene (5 bases). The CDR3 covers 14 residues. Germline values: CDR1 SGHVS, CDR2 FNYEAQ. V was trimmed by 5 bases and J by 5 bases, leaving 15 bases between them.

V is TRBV4-1 and J is TRBJ1-5; possible D gene TRBD1, 5 bases. This CDR3 has 16 residues. V gave up 0 bases and J gave up 1 base, with 10 bases separating them. Per germline, CDR1 MGHRA and CDR2 YSYEKL. This CDR3 is CASSQDWGVSNQPQHF. The CDR3 coding sequence is TGCGCCAGCAGCCAAGACTGGGGGGTAAGCAATCAGCCCCAGCATTTT.